Presented here are 26 T cell receptor beta chains from one specimen sequenced in a study of OX40 agonist ivuxolimab in advanced cancers. Measured with immunoSEQ multiplex PCR; TCRdb has only the in-frame clones, and not every one. In the table there are around 72,000 clones, roughly nine tenths of which are singletons. Specimen: CD4+ or CD8+ T cells sorted from blood, collected in a trial of the OX40 agonist ivuxolimab. Source of these receptors: an adult with an advanced solid tumor such as melanoma, head and neck, liver or kidney cancer.

This chain uses TRBV7-3 with TRBJ1-5, with D uncertain. The CDR3 runs to 13 residues. Germline V gives CDR1 SGHTA, CDR2 FQGTGA. V lost 2 bases and J lost 4, with 6 bases in between. CDR3 residues: CASSLGRNQPQHF. Here the CDR3 DNA reads TGTGCCAGCAGCTTAGGCCGGAATCAGCCCCAGCATTTT.

This clone was counted once. The chain has TRBV5-1 and TRBJ2-6; TRBD1 is a possible D gene (5 bases). CDR3 length: 16 amino acids. CDR1 and CDR2 (germline): SGHRS, YFSETQ. V lost 0 bases, J lost 2 bases, and 9 bases lay in between. The CDR3 DNA reads TGCGCCAGCAGCTTGGCCGTGGGGCCTGGGGCCAACGTCCTGACTTTC. Its translation: CASSLAVGPGANVLTF. The whole variable domain, filled in from reference TRBV5-1 and TRBJ2-6, reads KAGVTQTPRYLIKTRGQQVTLSCSPISGHRSVSWYQQTPGQGLQFLFEYFSETQRNKGNFPGRFSGRQFSNSRSEMNVSTLELGDSALYLCASSLAVGPGANVLTFGAGSRLTVL.

The sample holds a few counts of this clone. J is TRBJ2-3 and V is TRBV5-5; D is perhaps TRBD1 (7 bases). Trimming took off 3 bases at V and 1 base at J, with 12 bases between the two ends. This CDR3 has 15 residues. Germline V CDR1 and CDR2: SGHKS, YYEKEE (reference sequence). The chain's CDR3 is CASSSGDSRTDTQYF. CDR3 DNA: TGTGCCAGCAGCTCGGGGGACAGTCGCACAGATACGCAGTATTTT.

This clone was recorded only once. Written as DNA, the CDR3 is TGTGCCAGCAGCTATCTAGGGGGCGAGCAGTTCTTC. Encoded protein: CASSYLGGEQFF. The rearrangement joins TRBV7-9 to TRBJ2-1, with TRBD1 matching over 7 bases. The CDR3 sequence is 12 residues long. Looked up from germline, CDR1 is SEHNR and CDR2 is FQNEAQ (reference sequence). J lost 10 bases, V lost 4 bases, and 4 bases had no gene match.

The CDR3 protein is CASSRSDSNEQFF. DNA of the CDR3: TGTGCCAGCAGCCGCAGCGACAGTAATGAGCAGTTCTTC. The chain carries TRBV4-2 and TRBJ2-1; TRBD1 is a possible D gene (5 bases). The germline V gene has CDR1 LGHNA and CDR2 YNFKEQ. The CDR3 runs to 13 residues. The V end lost 4 bases, the J end lost 7 bases, and 11 bases lay between the germline ends.

The table lists this clone with a few counts. This rearrangement joins TRBV5-6 to TRBJ2-3, with unresolved D. CDR1 is SGHDT, CDR2 YYEEEE, per germline. The CDR3 loop spans 12 amino acids. V lost 0 bases to trimming and J lost 6 bases, with 5 bases between them. The CDR3 DNA reads TGTGCCAGCAGCTTGGCCAGGGATACGCAGTATTTT. Its translation: CASSLARDTQYF.

The chain joins TRBV27 to TRBJ2-3, with D uncertain. The germline V and J ends were trimmed by 2 bases and 6 bases, with 9 bases remaining between them. Germline assignment: CDR1 MNHEY and CDR2 SMNVEV (reference sequence). The CDR3 totals 13 residues. The CDR3 loop reads CASSLTVVDTQYF. As DNA, the CDR3 is TGTGCCAGCAGTTTAACTGTCGTCGATACGCAGTATTTT.

The genes are TRBV4-2 and TRBJ2-3, with 7 bases identical to TRBD2. The J segment lost 0 bases and the V segment lost 1 base, leaving 7 bases of the junction unmatched. CDR3 length: 17 residues. Germline V lookup: CDR1 LGHNA, CDR2 YNFKEQ. CDR3 protein: CASSQVGRWSSTDTQYF. The CDR3 region has the DNA TGTGCCAGCAGCCAAGTCGGGAGGTGGTCTAGCACAGATACGCAGTATTTT.

J is TRBJ2-7 and V is TRBV11-2; 9 positions match TRBD1. V shed 4 bases and J 2 bases; nucleotides not matched to a gene: 6. The CDR3 covers 15 residues. Germline loops: CDR1 SGHAT, CDR2 FQNNGV. The CDR3 sequence is CASSSRDRAPYEQYF. DNA of the CDR3: TGTGCCAGCAGCTCTCGGGACAGGGCCCCCTACGAGCAGTACTTC.

The table lists this clone with a few counts. The J gene is TRBJ1-2, the V gene TRBV5-1; tentative D call: TRBD1 (5 bases). Germline CDR1 is SGHRS and CDR2 is YFSETQ. With 1 base removed from V and 7 bases from J, the gap between germline ends came to 17 bases. This CDR3 has 15 residues. In nucleotides, the CDR3 is TGCGCCAGCAGCTTGATTGGGGCCCTCTCGGGTGGCTACACCTTC. Translated: CASSLIGALSGGYTF.

As DNA, the CDR3 is TGTGCCAGCAGCTTATTGGCTATAGGGGAAGAGCAGTTCTTC. It yields the protein CASSLLAIGEEQFF. V and J are TRBV5-4 and TRBJ2-1, with D tentatively TRBD1 (5 bases). CDR1 is SGHNT and CDR2 is YYREEE in the germline V gene (reference sequence). With 2 bases removed from V and 10 bases from J, the gap between germline ends came to 16 bases. The CDR3 is made up of 14 amino acids.

This clone is classed as medium-sized. A read error may produce the germline difference seen at one junction end. The rearrangement links TRBV7-8 to TRBJ2-7, with TRBD2 as a possible D gene (6 bases). This CDR3 has 12 residues. The germline CDR1 and CDR2 sequences are SGHVS and FQNEAQ. The CDR3 is CASSLAGGYTDF. The CDR3 bases are TGTGCCAGCAGCTTAGCCGGGGGATACACGGACTTC.

This chain connects TRBV7-8 to TRBJ1-1; 10 nucleotides line up with TRBD1. The germline V gene has CDR1 SGHVS and CDR2 FQNEAQ. Trimming at V came to 2 bases and at J to 3 bases, leaving 3 bases not matched to a gene. The CDR3 extends over 15 amino acids. CDR3 nucleotide sequence: TGTGCCAGCAGCTTACCCGGACAGGGGGACACTGAAGCTTTCTTT. Protein: CASSLPGQGDTEAFF. Full variable domain (remainder filled in from reference TRBV7-8 and TRBJ1-1): GAGVSQSPRYKVAKRGQDVALRCDPISGHVSLFWYQQALGQGPEFLTYFQNEAQLDKSGLPSDRFFAERPEGSVSTLKIQRTQQEDSAVYLCASSLPGQGDTEAFFGQGTRLTVV.

The genes are TRBV6-5 and TRBJ1-1, with D possibly TRBD1 on 5 matching bases. The CDR3 extends over 14 amino acids. Trimming took 0 bases from V and 4 from J, leaving 9 bases between them. Germline-derived CDR1 and CDR2 are MNHEY and SVGAGI. The CDR3 coding sequence is TGTGCCAGCAGTTACTCGACAGCGGCCACTGAAGCTTTCTTT. Amino acids: CASSYSTAATEAFF.

The gene calls are TRBV7-8 and TRBJ1-1; D not certain. Trimming removed 1 base from V and 5 bases from J, with 20 bases in between. The germline gives CDR1 SGHVS, CDR2 FQNEAQ. This CDR3 region has 17 residues. This chain's CDR3 is CASSLGRVPLARTEAFF. The CDR3 bases are TGTGCCAGCAGCTTAGGACGGGTGCCCCTCGCAAGGACTGAAGCTTTCTTT.

V gene TRBV6-1 combines with J gene TRBJ2-5, with TRBD2 as a possible D gene (6 bases). Trimming left V 8 bases short and J 2 bases short, with 18 bases between. Germline loops: CDR1 MNHNS, CDR2 SASEGT. This CDR3 is built from 15 residues. CDR3 loop: CASGWGGGGQETQYF. The CDR3 nucleotides are TGTGCCAGCGGGTGGGGAGGTGGAGGTCAAGAGACCCAGTACTTC.

V is TRBV7-9 and J is TRBJ1-1; no clear D gene. Germline V gene sequence: CDR1 SEHNR, CDR2 FQNEAQ (reference sequence). The CDR3 spans 13 residues. V was shortened by 4 bases and J by 0 bases, with 6 bases between the two germline ends. CDR3 residues: CASSWEVNTEAFF. CDR3 in DNA: TGTGCCAGCAGCTGGGAGGTGAACACTGAAGCTTTCTTT.

This clone was detected only once. The rearrangement uses TRBV19 and TRBJ2-2, with 9 bases aligning to TRBD1. The CDR3 spans 16 residues. V gave up 5 bases and J gave up 7 bases; unmatched junction bases: 11. Germline V CDR1 and CDR2: LNHDA, SQIVND (reference sequence). CDR3 region: CASSPSWTGDVGELFF. CDR3 DNA: TGTGCCAGTAGTCCTTCCTGGACAGGGGACGTCGGGGAGCTGTTTTTT.

CDR3 sequence reads: CASSLGLGDFNEKLFF. DNA of the CDR3: TGTGCCAGCAGCTTAGGTTTGGGGGACTTTAATGAAAAACTGTTTTTT. V usage is TRBV7-9 and J usage is TRBJ1-4, with D tentatively TRBD1 (5 bases). This CDR3 spans 16 amino acids. V was clipped by 1 base and J by 4 bases, with 13 bases between them. CDR1 SEHNR and CDR2 FQNEAQ come from the germline V gene (reference sequence).

V is TRBV4-1 and J is TRBJ2-5, with D uncertain. The CDR3 is 16 amino acids. V was pared by 1 base and J by 1 base, with 13 bases between. In germline, CDR1 is MGHRA, CDR2 YSYEKL. As DNA, the CDR3 is TGCGCCAGCAGCCAAGGGGGTGTAGTGACCCAAGAGACCCAGTACTTC. Translation gives CASSQGGVVTQETQYF.

In DNA form, the CDR3 reads TGTGCCAGCAGGGGTGGGGGTATGACCCAGTACTTC. It is translated as CASRGGGMTQYF. The chain links TRBV2 to TRBJ2-5; D possibly matches TRBD1 or TRBD2 (5 bases each). Germline V lookup: CDR1 SNHLY, CDR2 FYNNEI. V gave up 6 bases and J gave up 7 bases, with 12 bases separating them. The CDR3 has 12 amino acids. The full variable domain, in which reference TRBV2 and TRBJ2-5 provide the parts outside the CDR3, is EPEVTQTPSHQVTQMGQEVILRCVPISNHLYFYWYRQILGQKVEFLVSFYNNEISEKSEIFDDQFSVERPDGSNFTLKIRSTKLEDSAMYFCASRGGGMTQYFGPGTRLLVL.

This rearrangement joins TRBV19 to TRBJ2-6; D gene ambiguous. V was trimmed by 6 bases and J by 3 bases, leaving 6 bases between them. The CDR3 is 13 residues long. The germline gives CDR1 LNHDA, CDR2 SQIVND (reference sequence). The CDR3 protein is CASSPIGANVLTF. CDR3 DNA sequence: TGTGCCAGTAGCCCCATTGGGGCCAACGTCCTGACTTTC.

The CDR3 DNA reads as TGTGCCTGGAGTGTACAGGTTACTCCGAACACTGAAGCTTTCTTT. It translates to CAWSVQVTPNTEAFF. The V and J genes are TRBV30 and TRBJ1-1; maybe TRBD1 (5 bases). Germline values: CDR1 GTSNPN, CDR2 SVGIG (reference sequence). The V and J ends lost 0 bases and 1 base respectively, with 12 bases between them. The CDR3 totals 15 residues.

The rearrangement links TRBV2 to TRBJ2-5; 11 nucleotides match TRBD2. Unmatched junction bases numbered 6, after V lost 6 bases and J lost 0 bases. The CDR3 consists of 16 residues. Germline V gene lookup returns CDR1 SNHLY and CDR2 FYNNEI. CDR3: CASRGGLAGYQETQYF. As DNA, the CDR3 is TGTGCCAGCAGAGGCGGACTAGCGGGCTACCAAGAGACCCAGTACTTC.

The chain combines TRBV18 with TRBJ2-1; D perhaps matches TRBD1 (5 bases). The CDR3 extends over 17 amino acids. Germline lookup yields CDR1 KGHSH and CDR2 LQKENI. V was trimmed by 4 bases and J by 0 bases, leaving 16 bases between them. The CDR3 DNA sequence: TGTGCCAGCTCACGGAGCAGGGTACGTAGCTCCTACAATGAGCAGTTCTTC. This translates into CASSRSRVRSSYNEQFF.

This rearrangement joins TRBV18 to TRBJ2-5; D gene ambiguous. Trimming shortened V by 0 bases and J by 1 base, and 12 bases separated the two germline ends. Germline assignment: CDR1 KGHSH and CDR2 LQKENI. The CDR3 totals 16 residues. This CDR3 reads CASSPPVAYAQETQYF. CDR3 DNA: TGTGCCAGCTCACCACCCGTTGCCTACGCCCAAGAGACCCAGTACTTC.